A selection of T cell receptor beta chains follows, all from one sample in a study of blood T cell repertoires in COVID-19. The data were produced by immunoSEQ multiplex PCR, yet TCRdb's version contains in-frame clones alone and is incomplete. The data hold about 200,000 clones, with 85% observed a single time. Input material: peripheral blood. The origin of the receptors is a woman in her seventies with COVID-19, enrolled during active disease. Each CDR3 is given with its conserved first and last residue. D genes are given only for firm matches. Expanded clones get a size class; other rows say once, few or many, or leave the size out.

D gene	J gene	V gene	clone size	CDR3 DNA	CDR3 protein
TRBD2	TRBJ2-7	TRBV3-1/TRBV3-2	few	TGTGCCAGCAGCCCCGCGGGGGTTCTAGCGGGGGGATTCGAGCAGTACTTC	CASSPAGVLAGGFEQYF
-	TRBJ2-7	TRBV9	-	TGTGCCAGCAGCTCGAATCCGGGACTTACCTACGAGCAGTACTTC	CASSSNPGLTYEQYF
-	TRBJ1-2	TRBV14	-	TGTGCCAGCAGCCAAGTTGGGGGGAACTATGGCTACACCTTC	CASSQVGGNYGYTF
-	TRBJ2-2	TRBV5-1	once	TGCGCCAGCAGCTTACAGACAGGGAGGATCACCGGGGAGCTGTTTTTT	CASSLQTGRITGELFF
TRBD1	TRBJ1-3	TRBV2	-	TGTGCCAGCAGTCCCCAGGGGGTTTTTGGAAACACCATATATTTT	CASSPQGVFGNTIYF
-	TRBJ1-5	TRBV5-8	-	TGTGCCAGCAGCTTTTTCGGATCGGGGGGCTTAGGAAATCAGCCCCAGCATTTT	CASSFFGSGGLGNQPQHF
TRBD1	TRBJ1-1	TRBV6-2/TRBV6-3	-	TGTGCCAGCAGTCAACAGGGGGGGAACACTGAAGCTTTCTTT	CASSQQGGNTEAFF
-	TRBJ1-2	TRBV19	once	TGTGCCAGCATTCCCGGGACACCTTATCCCTATGGCTACACCTTC	CASIPGTPYPYGYTF
TRBD1	TRBJ1-1	TRBV18	-	TGTGCCAGCTCACCAGGACGGGACAGGGGGAACACTGAAGCTTTCTTT	CASSPGRDRGNTEAFF
-	TRBJ1-3	TRBV18	-	TGTGCCAGCTCACCCATCTCAGATCGCTCTGGAAACACCATATATTTT	CASSPISDRSGNTIYF
-	TRBJ1-6	TRBV18	-	TGTGCCAGCTCCCTGGACAGCTTAAATTCACCCCTCCACTTT	CASSLDSLNSPLHF
-	TRBJ2-7	TRBV11-3	-	TGTGCCAGCAGCTTAGGAGGGTCCTACGAGCAGTACTTC	CASSLGGSYEQYF
TRBD2	TRBJ2-2	TRBV19	-	TGTGCCAGTAGTACTAGCGGACTGAACACCGGGGAGCTGTTTTTT	CASSTSGLNTGELFF
-	TRBJ1-1	TRBV6-6	-	TGTGCCAGCAGTATACAGGGTAGCACTGAAGCTTTCTTT	CASSIQGSTEAFF
-	TRBJ2-7	TRBV6-5	-	TGTGCCACCCGGGTCCTTGGCAGCAGTTACGAGCAGTACTTC	CATRVLGSSYEQYF
-	TRBJ2-6	TRBV7-2	-	TGTGCCAGCAGCTTGGTAACAGGGAGCTCTGGGGCCAACGTCCTGACTTTC	CASSLVTGSSGANVLTF
TRBD2	TRBJ2-1	TRBV19	once	TGTGCCAGTAGTATCGGGACTAGCGGGGGGAATGAGCAGTTCTTC	CASSIGTSGGNEQFF
TRBD1	TRBJ1-5	TRBV5-3	-	TGTGCCAGAAGCGAATCCCGGTGTGGGGACAGGGGATCGAGCAATCAGCCCCAGCATTTT	CARSESRCGDRGSSNQPQHF
-	TRBJ2-7	TRBV10-3	few	TGTGCCATCAGGGGCTCAGGGCAGAGCTCCTACGAGCAGTACTTC	CAIRGSGQSSYEQYF
TRBD1	TRBJ1-4	TRBV6-6	-	TGTGCCAGCAGCTCACAGGGGCTTCCTAATGAAAAACTGTTTTTT	CASSSQGLPNEKLFF
TRBD1	TRBJ1-2	TRBV3-1/TRBV3-2	-	TGTGCCAGCAGCCAGACAGGGAATGGCTACACCTTC	CASSQTGNGYTF
TRBD2	TRBJ2-5	TRBV7-7	-	TGTGCTAGCAGCCTGGGACTAGCGGGCCAAGAGACCCAGTACTTC	CASSLGLAGQETQYF
-	TRBJ2-2	TRBV7-3	-	TGTGCCAGCAGCTTGAGCGGGTTGACCGGGGAGCTGTTTTTT	CASSLSGLTGELFF
TRBD1	TRBJ2-7	TRBV6-5	-	TGTGCCAGCAGGGCCGGGACAGGGGTTTACGAGCAGTACTTC	CASRAGTGVYEQYF
-	TRBJ1-1	TRBV11-3	-	TGTGCCAGCGGACGGGGCACTGAAGCTTTCTTT	CASGRGTEAFF
-	TRBJ1-2	TRBV4-2	-	TGTGCCAGCAGCTCCGGTCGGGGGTTGGTTGGCTACACCTTC	CASSSGRGLVGYTF
TRBD2	TRBJ2-2	TRBV7-9	-	TGTGCCAGCAGCTCCTCCGTAGCGGGACGCACCGGGGAGCTGTTTTTT	CASSSSVAGRTGELFF
TRBD1	TRBJ1-5	TRBV29-1	-	TGCAGCGTTGGGGACAGGGATCAGCCCCAGCATTTT	CSVGDRDQPQHF
-	TRBJ1-2	TRBV5-1	-	TGCGCCAGCACCACCAAGGGGAACTATGGCTACACCTTC	CASTTKGNYGYTF
TRBD1	TRBJ1-6	TRBV3-1/TRBV3-2	-	TGTGCCAGCAGCCGGGGACAGAATTATTATAATTCACCCCTCCACTTT	CASSRGQNYYNSPLHF
-	TRBJ2-2	TRBV6-4	-	TGTGCCAGCAGTGTGGGTGACACGGGAATTAAGCGGGAGCTGTTTTTT	CASSVGDTGIKRELFF
TRBD2	TRBJ2-2	TRBV7-3	-	TGTGCCAGCAGCTTAAAAGTTAGCGGGTTCACCGGGGAGCTGTTTTTT	CASSLKVSGFTGELFF
TRBD1	TRBJ1-2	TRBV11-2	-	TGTGCCAGCAGCCAGGGGGGACAGGTGGGAGGTGGCTACACCTTC	CASSQGGQVGGGYTF
-	TRBJ1-5	TRBV3-1/TRBV3-2	-	TGTGCCAGCAGCCAAGCTCGGCAGGGCGGAATTTATCAGCCCCAGCATTTT	CASSQARQGGIYQPQHF
-	TRBJ2-7	TRBV4-3	-	TGCGCCAGCAGCCAAGATAGCGCGACTAGACGATACGAGCAGTACTTC	CASSQDSATRRYEQYF
TRBD1	TRBJ2-7	TRBV2	-	TGTGCCAGCAGGGGACAGGGGGCTTCCTACGAGCAGTACTTC	CASRGQGASYEQYF
TRBD2	TRBJ2-3	TRBV9	-	TGTGCCAGCAGCGTAGGGGTTAGCGGGAGGTCCCCAGATACGCAGTATTTT	CASSVGVSGRSPDTQYF
TRBD1	TRBJ1-2	TRBV19	few	TGTGCCAGTAGAAATCAGGGGACAGGCGACTATGGCTACACCTTC	CASRNQGTGDYGYTF
-	TRBJ1-6	TRBV7-8	-	TGTGCCAGCAGATCGCCCAACCGGGGATCGGGTAATTCACCCCTCCACTTT	CASRSPNRGSGNSPLHF
-	TRBJ2-5	TRBV7-3	-	TGTGCCAGCAGCTCCACTAGGATGGAGACCCAGTACTTC	CASSSTRMETQYF
-	TRBJ2-1	TRBV24-1	-	TGTGCCACCAAGGGGACTGAAGGGAGGAATGAGCAGTTCTTC	CATKGTEGRNEQFF
-	TRBJ1-2	TRBV7-2	-	TGTGCCAGCAGCTTAGTCGGGACAAACCTAATCAACTATGGCTACACCTTC	CASSLVGTNLINYGYTF
-	TRBJ2-7	TRBV6-5	-	TGTGCCAGCAGTTACGTACGTAGCGTCTCCATGGGGGAGCAGTACTTC	CASSYVRSVSMGEQYF
TRBD2	TRBJ2-1	TRBV11-3	-	TGTGCCAGCAGCTTAGTCGGGGGGGCCGGGAATGAGCAGTTCTTC	CASSLVGGAGNEQFF
TRBD1	TRBJ1-2	TRBV28	-	TGTGCCAGCAGTCCCGGGACAGGGGATGGCTACACCTTC	CASSPGTGDGYTF
-	TRBJ2-4	TRBV25-1	-	TGTGCCAGCAGTGAACTGATCGGTGGTTGGAACATTCAGTACTTC	CASSELIGGWNIQYF
-	TRBJ2-7	TRBV6-5	-	TGTGCCAGCACGTGGACAGAGCCCTCCTACGAGCAGTACTTC	CASTWTEPSYEQYF
-	TRBJ1-3	TRBV24-1	-	TGTGCCACCAGTGACCTCGACACCATATATTTT	CATSDLDTIYF